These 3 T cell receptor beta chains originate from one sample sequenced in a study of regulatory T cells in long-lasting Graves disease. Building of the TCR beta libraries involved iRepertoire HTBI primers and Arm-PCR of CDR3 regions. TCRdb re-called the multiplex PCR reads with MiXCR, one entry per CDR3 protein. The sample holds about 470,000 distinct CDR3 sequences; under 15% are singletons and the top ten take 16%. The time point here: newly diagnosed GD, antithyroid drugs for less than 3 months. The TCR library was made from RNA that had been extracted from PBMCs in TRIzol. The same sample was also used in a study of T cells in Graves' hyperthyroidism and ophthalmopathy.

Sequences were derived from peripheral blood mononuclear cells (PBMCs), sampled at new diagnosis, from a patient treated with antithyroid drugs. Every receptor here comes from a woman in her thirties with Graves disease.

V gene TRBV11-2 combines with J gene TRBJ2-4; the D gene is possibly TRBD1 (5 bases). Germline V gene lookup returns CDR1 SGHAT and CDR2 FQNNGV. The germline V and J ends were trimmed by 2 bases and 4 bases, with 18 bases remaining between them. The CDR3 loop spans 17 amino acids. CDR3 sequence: CASSLWQATNRKNIQYF. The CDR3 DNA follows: TGTGCCAGCAGCTTATGGCAGGCAACGAACAGGAAAAACATTCAGTACTTC.

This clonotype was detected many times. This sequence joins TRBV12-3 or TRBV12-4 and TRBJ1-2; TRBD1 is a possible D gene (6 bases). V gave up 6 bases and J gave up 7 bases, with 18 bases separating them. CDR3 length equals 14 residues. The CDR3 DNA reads TGTGCCAGCAGCGGGGGGCGAGGTGGGCTTGGCTACACCTTC. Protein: CASSGGRGGLGYTF.

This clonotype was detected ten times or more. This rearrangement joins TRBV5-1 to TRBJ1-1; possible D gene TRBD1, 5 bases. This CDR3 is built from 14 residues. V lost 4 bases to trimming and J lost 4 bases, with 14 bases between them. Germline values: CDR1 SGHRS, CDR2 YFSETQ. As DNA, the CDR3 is TGCGCCAGCAGCCCCGGGGCCGTGGGCACTGAAGCTTTCTTT. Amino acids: CASSPGAVGTEAFF.